This T cell receptor beta chain was captured in a study of CD8 T cells in ankylosing spondylitis. The CDR3 is made up of 15 amino acids. V was cut by 6 bases and J by 3 bases, with 18 bases left in between. Germline assignment: CDR1 LNHDA and CDR2 SQIVND (reference sequence). TCRdb recomputed calls from the 5' RACE reads with MiXCR, one row per CDR3 protein. In the table there are roughly 230,000 distinct CDR3 sequences, over 15% of which are singletons. This clonotype was detected a few times. This receptor was identified in a male donor with ankylosing spondylitis or in good health (not recorded which). The V call is TRBV19, the J call TRBJ2-7; tentative D call: TRBD1 (7 bases). The sample comprised blood, either unsorted or a sorted T cell fraction (not recorded which). CDR3 in DNA: TGTGCCAGTAGCCCGGGACAGACGCGGGGCTACGAGCAGTACTTC. This codes for CASSPGQTRGYEQYF.